The 11 T cell receptor beta chains presented below share a single source sample, sequenced in a study of shared clonotypes between healthy human individuals. Clones were read by immunoSEQ multiplex PCR, and TCRdb kept only the in-frame ones, dropping some. Of more than 850,000 clones detected, 75% to 85% appear once; the ten largest clones hold about 0.52%. The sequencing sample was made of memory CD4+ T cells from PBMCs. Subset reported: CD45RA-negative fraction. These receptors came from a young man in good health. Some clones in this sample may be carry-over from other donors' samples.

CDR3 loop: CSVDVGYEQYF. The CDR3 nucleotides read TGCAGCGTTGACGTGGGTTACGAGCAGTACTTC. The V and J genes are TRBV29-1 and TRBJ2-7; no definite D call. The V end lost 3 bases, the J end lost 4 bases, and 7 bases lay between the germline ends. There are 11 residues in the CDR3. Germline V CDR1 and CDR2: SQVTM, ANQGSEA.

The V call is TRBV7-9, the J call TRBJ2-1; D possibly matches TRBD1 or TRBD2 (5 bases each). The CDR3 spans 16 residues. The germline gives CDR1 SEHNR, CDR2 FQNEAQ (reference sequence). The V end lost 1 base, the J end lost 0 bases, and 10 bases lay between the germline ends. The DNA of the CDR3 is TGTGCCAGCAGCTTAGTGGCAGGGAGCTCCTACAATGAGCAGTTCTTC. It yields the protein CASSLVAGSSYNEQFF.

The rearrangement joins TRBV5-4 to TRBJ2-1, with 7 bases matching TRBD1. The CDR3 consists of 17 residues. Germline values: CDR1 SGHNT, CDR2 YYREEE (reference sequence). V shed 4 bases, J shed 9 bases, and the junction held 19 bases outside the gene matches. CDR3 loop: CASSIDPVDRNPGEQFF. CDR3 DNA: TGTGCCAGCAGCATCGATCCCGTGGACAGGAACCCGGGTGAGCAGTTCTTC.

The rearrangement links TRBV28 to TRBJ2-7; D call uncertain. Germline V lookup: CDR1 MDHEN, CDR2 SYDVKM. The CDR3 consists of 14 residues. The ends were cut back, 5 bases at V and 9 bases at J, with 20 bases in the middle. The CDR3 nucleotides read TGTGCCAGCAGTCTAGGGCTTAGCTCCCTCGGGCAGTACTTC. Translated, it gives CASSLGLSSLGQYF. Together with reference TRBV28 and TRBJ2-7, the CDR3 gives the full variable domain: DVKVTQSSRYLVKRTGEKVFLECVQDMDHENMFWYRQDPGLGLRLIYFSYDVKMKEKGDIPEGYSVSREKKERFSLILESASTNQTSMYLCASSLGLSSLGQYFGPGTRLTVT.

The chain joins TRBV12-1 to TRBJ1-5. TRBV12-1 has pseudogene status. The CDR3 length is 14 residues. The CDR3 protein is CASSFELNNQPQHF. DNA of the CDR3: TGTGCCAGCAGCTTTGAACTGAACAATCAGCCCCAGCATTTT.

V is TRBV5-4 and J is TRBJ2-5; 7 bases agree with TRBD1. The CDR3 consists of 15 residues. The junction had 10 bases not matched to a gene; V was cut back by 3 bases and J by 5 bases. Germline loops: CDR1 SGHNT, CDR2 YYREEE (reference sequence). DNA for the CDR3: TGTGCCAGCAGCTGGGGAGACAGGGCGGTGGAGACCCAGTACTTC. Translating gives CASSWGDRAVETQYF.

The chain has TRBV30 and TRBJ1-2; TRBD1 matches at 7 bases. Looked up from germline, CDR1 is GTSNPN and CDR2 is SVGIG (reference sequence). Germline trimming cut 1 base from V and 4 bases from J; bases unmatched to any gene: 3. CDR3 length: 13 residues. CDR3 coding DNA: TGTGCCTGGAGTGCCTGGGACAGCTATGGCTACACCTTC. Its protein product is CAWSAWDSYGYTF.

The V gene is TRBV4-1, the J gene TRBJ2-5; 9 positions agree with TRBD2. This CDR3 is built from 18 residues. Germline-derived CDR1 and CDR2 are MGHRA and YSYEKL. The J segment lost 5 bases and the V segment lost 0 bases, leaving 13 bases of the junction unmatched. CDR3 in DNA: TGCGCCAGCAGCCAAGAGAAAGGTAGCGGGGGACCTGCTGAGACCCAGTACTTC. Translated, it gives CASSQEKGSGGPAETQYF.

This clone has a single count. The gene calls are TRBV6-5 and TRBJ2-7; maybe TRBD1 (7 bases). V lost 6 bases and J 4 bases, leaving 19 bases between the germline ends. CDR3 length: 15 residues. Per the germline V gene, CDR1 is MNHEY and CDR2 is SVGAGI. In nucleotides, the CDR3 is TGTGCCAGCAGCCGTCAGGGGGGAAAGGGGTACGAGCAGTACTTC. It encodes CASSRQGGKGYEQYF.

This clone was seen a few times. The chain recombines TRBV5-6 with TRBJ1-5; 7 positions agree with TRBD1. The CDR3 contains 16 residues. From germline, CDR1 is SGHDT and CDR2 YYEEEE. V trimming: 1 base; J trimming: 7 bases; junction bases outside the gene matches: 11. CDR3 sequence (DNA): TGTGCCAGCAGCTTGTATAGACAGGGACGAGACCAGCCCCAGCATTTT. Translation: CASSLYRQGRDQPQHF.

This chain uses TRBV5-6 with TRBJ2-3; 13 positions match TRBD2. The V gene's germline CDR1 is SGHDT and CDR2 YYEEEE. The length of the CDR3 is 17 residues. V dropped 1 base and J dropped 2; count of bases not matched to a gene: 4. In DNA form, the CDR3 reads TGTGCCAGCAGCTTGTGGACTAGCGGGAGTTTCACAGATACGCAGTATTTT. This encodes CASSLWTSGSFTDTQYF.